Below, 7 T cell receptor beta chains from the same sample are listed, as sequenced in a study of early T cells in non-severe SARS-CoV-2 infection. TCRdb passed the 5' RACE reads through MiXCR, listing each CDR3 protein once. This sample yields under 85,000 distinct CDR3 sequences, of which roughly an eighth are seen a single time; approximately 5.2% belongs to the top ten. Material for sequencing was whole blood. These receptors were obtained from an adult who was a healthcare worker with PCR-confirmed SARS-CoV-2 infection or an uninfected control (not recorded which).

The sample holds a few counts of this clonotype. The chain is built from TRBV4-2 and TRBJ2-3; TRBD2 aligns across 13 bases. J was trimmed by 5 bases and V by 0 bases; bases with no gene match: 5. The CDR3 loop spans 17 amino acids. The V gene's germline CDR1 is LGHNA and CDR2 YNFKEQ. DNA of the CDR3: TGTGCCAGCAGCCAAGATACTAGCGGGGGGGTCGGAGATACGCAGTATTTT. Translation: CASSQDTSGGVGDTQYF.

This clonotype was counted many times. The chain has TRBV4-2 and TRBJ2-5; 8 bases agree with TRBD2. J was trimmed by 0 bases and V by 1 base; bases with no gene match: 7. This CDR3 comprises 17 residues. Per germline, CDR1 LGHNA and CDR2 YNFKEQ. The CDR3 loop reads CASSQGDSGAYQETQYF. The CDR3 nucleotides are TGTGCCAGCAGCCAAGGAGATAGCGGGGCCTACCAAGAGACCCAGTACTTC.

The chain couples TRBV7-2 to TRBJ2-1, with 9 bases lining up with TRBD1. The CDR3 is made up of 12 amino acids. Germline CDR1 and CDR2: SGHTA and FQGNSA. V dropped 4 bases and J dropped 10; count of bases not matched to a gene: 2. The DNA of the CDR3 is TGTGCCAGCAGCTACAGGGGGCGGGAGCAGTTCTTC. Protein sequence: CASSYRGREQFF. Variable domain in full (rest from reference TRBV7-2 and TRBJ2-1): GAGVSQSPSNKVTEKGKDVELRCDPISGHTALYWYRQSLGQGLEFLIYFQGNSAPDKSGLPSDRFSAERTGGSVSTLTIQRTQQEDSAVYLCASSYRGREQFFGPGTRLTVL.

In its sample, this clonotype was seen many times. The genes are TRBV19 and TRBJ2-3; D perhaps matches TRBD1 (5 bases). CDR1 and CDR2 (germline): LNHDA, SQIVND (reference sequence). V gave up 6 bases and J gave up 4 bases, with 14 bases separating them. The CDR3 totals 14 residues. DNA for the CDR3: TGTGCCAGTAGCCAACAGGTCCGAGCAGATACGCAGTATTTT. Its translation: CASSQQVRADTQYF.

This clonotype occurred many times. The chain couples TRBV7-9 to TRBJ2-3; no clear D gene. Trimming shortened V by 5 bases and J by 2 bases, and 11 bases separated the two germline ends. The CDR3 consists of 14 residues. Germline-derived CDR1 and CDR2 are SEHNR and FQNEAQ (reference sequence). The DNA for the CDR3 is TGTGCCAGCAGCCCCCGTCCACCCACAGATACGCAGTATTTT. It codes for CASSPRPPTDTQYF.

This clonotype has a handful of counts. CDR3 nucleotide sequence: TGCGCCAGCAGCCAAGATGGGATTTCAGGAAACACCATATATTTT. Translation gives CASSQDGISGNTIYF. V gene TRBV4-1 combines with J gene TRBJ1-3; no definite D call. Germline CDR1 is MGHRA and CDR2 is YSYEKL. V was trimmed by 0 bases and J by 4 bases, leaving 10 bases between them. CDR3 size: 15 residues.

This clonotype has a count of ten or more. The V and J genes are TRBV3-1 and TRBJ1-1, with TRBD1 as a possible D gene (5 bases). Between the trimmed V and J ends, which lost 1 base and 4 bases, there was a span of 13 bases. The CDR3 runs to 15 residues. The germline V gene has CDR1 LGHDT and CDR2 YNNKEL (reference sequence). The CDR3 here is CASSQARGGITEAFF. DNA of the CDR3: TGTGCCAGCAGCCAAGCCCGCGGGGGGATCACTGAAGCTTTCTTT. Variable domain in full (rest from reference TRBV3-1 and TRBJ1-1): DTAVSQTPKYLVTQMGNDKSIKCEQNLGHDTMYWYKQDSKKFLKIMFSYNNKELIINETVPNRFSPKSPDKAHLNLHINSLELGDSAVYFCASSQARGGITEAFFGQGTRLTVV.